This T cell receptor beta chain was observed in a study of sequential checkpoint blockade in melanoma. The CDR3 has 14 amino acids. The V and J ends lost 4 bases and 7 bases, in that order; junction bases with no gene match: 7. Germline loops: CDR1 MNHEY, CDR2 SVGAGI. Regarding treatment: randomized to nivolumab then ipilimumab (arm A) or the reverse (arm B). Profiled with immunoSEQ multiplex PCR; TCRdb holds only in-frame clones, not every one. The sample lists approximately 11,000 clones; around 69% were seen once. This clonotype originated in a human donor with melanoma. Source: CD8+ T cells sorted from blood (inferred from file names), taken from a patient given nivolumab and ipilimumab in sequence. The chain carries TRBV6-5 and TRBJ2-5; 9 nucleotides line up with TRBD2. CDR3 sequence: CASSSREGLGTQYF. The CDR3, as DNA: TGTGCCAGCAGTTCGCGGGAGGGGTTGGGGACCCAGTACTTC.